This T cell receptor (beta chain) was recovered during a study of cytomegalovirus exposure and HLA in healthy donors. Across the study: Some 200 million T cells yielded roughly 120 million unique TCR beta sequences in earlier analysis. The study's early data release held around 85 million unique TCRs from HLA-typed donors. Findings and limits, study-wide: V- and J-gene trimming in TCR beta was tied to a missense DCLRE1C variant by an analysis performed later.

The CDR3 sequence is 14 residues long. Germline V gene data show CDR1 as SQVTM and CDR2 as ANQGSEA. V was pared by 3 bases and J by 4 bases, with 15 bases between. Of note for this clone: Its antigen is not known.

The PCR was carried out with 60 Vbeta primers and 13 Jbeta primers. TCRdb's table, derived via immunoSEQ multiplex PCR, lists solely in-frame clones and lacks some. The table has 95,000 to 130,000 clones, approximately 70% seen once. The source material was PBMCs. This chain uses TRBV29-1 with TRBJ1-1; a possible D gene is TRBD1 (5 bases). The receptor comes from a woman aged 40-49 years in good health and CMV-seropositive. The CDR3 sequence: CSVELPGWGTEAFF. The CDR3 coding sequence is TGCAGCGTTGAGTTACCAGGGTGGGGCACTGAAGCTTTCTTT.